This TCR beta chain was retrieved from a study of CD8+CD57+ T cells in acquired aplastic anemia. It was genomic DNA that served as the template for profiling TCR beta VDJ and CDR3. TCRdb itself ran the reads through MiXCR, one entry per CDR3 protein. The sample records approximately 170,000 distinct CDR3 sequences, approximately 44% being singletons. Those patients picked for sequencing had displayed CD8+CD57+ cell expansion on flow cytometry. CDR3 size: 14 residues. The V end lost 3 bases, the J end lost 3 bases, and 9 bases lay between the germline ends. CDR1 and CDR2 from the germline V gene are LNHDA and SQIVND (reference sequence). This clonotype was observed many times.

The specimen sequenced was sorted CD4+, CD8+, or CD8+CD57+ T cells (not recorded which) from PBMCs. The clonotype comes from a human donor with aplastic anemia. The chain links TRBV19 to TRBJ1-5; the D is unclear. The CDR3: CASSISRDNQPQHF. The DNA of the CDR3 is TGTGCCAGTAGTATTTCGAGGGACAATCAGCCCCAGCATTTT.